This T cell receptor (beta chain) came from a study of CD8 T cells in ankylosing spondylitis (dated by TCRdb to the late 2010s). With regard to the full study: T cell receptor beta repertoires were profiled in healthy donors and ankylosing spondylitis patients so that disease-linked TCR variants could be found. Samples of peripheral blood were taken, and for ankylosing spondylitis patients, synovial fluid was collected as well. The whole study cohort included over a hundred healthy donors and roughly 24 ankylosing spondylitis patients.

Concerning this clonotype: The antigen it binds to is not known. No qualities accompany the bases; no much larger clone lies one base away.

General study outcomes and caveats: In peripheral blood, the disease-linked clones were found at relatively low frequencies and had a CD8+ phenotype. Some motif variants were previously reported in synovial fluid and blood of reactive arthritis patients, suggesting common disease-initiation mechanisms. Blood from ankylosing spondylitis patients appeared to be characterized by a TCR beta motif made up of several highly homologous amino acid variants. The disease-linked clones were reported as significantly enriched in matched synovial fluid samples from ankylosing spondylitis patients.

Sequencing was carried out with an Illumina HiSeq 2500. Quantitative 5'-RACE with molecular barcodes was used to prepare TCR beta libraries. In the original analysis: A new computational method based on a probabilistic model of VDJ rearrangement was used to identify disease-linked TCR variants. TCRdb ran its own pipeline on the public reads, namely fastp trimming at Q25 and MiXCR clone calling, and kept in-frame beta chains. Each entry merges the rows of one CDR3 protein and shows their most common DNA and genes. The authors' filters were not applied to this entry. In all, the sample holds about 360,000 distinct CDR3 sequences, and more than 20% of those were seen once. 13% of the sample lies in the top ten. The CDR3, cysteine through phenylalanine, is 15 amino acids long. Here the CDR3 DNA is all that survives: 45 bases in frame from base 1. The germline V gene provides CDR1 SGHAT and CDR2 FQNNGV. The junction shows trimming of 0 bases on V and 1 base on J, plus 7 bases between the germline ends.

The chain joins TRBV11-2 to TRBJ1-5; the D gene cannot be resolved reliably. The sequence was collected from a male donor with ankylosing spondylitis or in good health (not recorded which). The sequenced sample consisted of blood, either unsorted or a sorted T cell fraction (not recorded which). The encoded CDR3 is CASSLDIGSNQPQHF. The base sequence is TGTGCCAGCAGCTTAGATATCGGGAGCAATCAGCCCCAGCATTTT.